Listed below are T cell receptor beta chains from one sample, sequenced in a study of blood T cells in healthy people across ages. Each CDR3 protein gets one entry after TCRdb re-called the 5' RACE reads with MiXCR. The sample has around 1,900,000 distinct CDR3 sequences, around 42% seen once. Sequenced material: blood. The receptors come from a human donor in good health. CDR3s leave out the opening cysteine and the closing phenylalanine or tryptophan. The order of the fields is clone size, V gene, J gene, CDR3 protein. Only part of the rows carry a size: once, few, many, or a class if the clone is expanded.

clone_size: NA
v_call: TRBV27
j_call: TRBJ2-1
cdr3_aa: ASTQIGTGKEQF

clone_size: NA
v_call: TRBV6-6
j_call: TRBJ2-7
cdr3_aa: ASSYSVLEGYEQY

clone_size: NA
v_call: TRBV12-3/TRBV12-4
j_call: TRBJ2-1
cdr3_aa: ASSLLARDEQF

clone_size: NA
v_call: TRBV3-1
j_call: TRBJ1-5
cdr3_aa: ASSHGGFQPQH

clone_size: NA
v_call: TRBV19
j_call: NA
cdr3_aa: ASGGASSYEQY

clone_size: few
v_call: TRBV6-6
j_call: TRBJ2-1
cdr3_aa: ASEPESSYNEQF

clone_size: NA
v_call: TRBV24-1
j_call: TRBJ2-3
cdr3_aa: ATSEPTGGEDTQY

clone_size: many
v_call: TRBV7-3
j_call: TRBJ2-7
cdr3_aa: ASSQNGGSYEQY

clone_size: NA
v_call: TRBV10-3
j_call: TRBJ2-1
cdr3_aa: AIGTETAPYNEQF

clone_size: few
v_call: TRBV20-1
j_call: TRBJ1-2
cdr3_aa: SARTRHGYT

clone_size: few
v_call: TRBV11-2
j_call: TRBJ2-7
cdr3_aa: ASSLDRFQLY

clone_size: NA
v_call: TRBV6-2/TRBV6-3
j_call: TRBJ1-1
cdr3_aa: ASIHDGTVNTEAF

clone_size: NA
v_call: TRBV4-1
j_call: TRBJ2-7
cdr3_aa: ASSQVVGQPLYEQY

clone_size: few
v_call: TRBV7-2
j_call: TRBJ1-4
cdr3_aa: ASSQNTGGREKLF

clone_size: few
v_call: TRBV7-8
j_call: TRBJ2-3
cdr3_aa: ASSLDLAGNLDTQY

clone_size: NA
v_call: TRBV20-1
j_call: TRBJ1-2
cdr3_aa: SARPTGRSGYT

clone_size: NA
v_call: TRBV12-3/TRBV12-4
j_call: TRBJ2-1
cdr3_aa: ASRYRRGGRNEQF

clone_size: few
v_call: TRBV7-9
j_call: TRBJ2-3
cdr3_aa: ASSLAWTSGRTYITDTQY